The 27 T cell receptor beta chains presented below share a single source sample, sequenced in a study of blood T cell repertoires in COVID-19. Generated by immunoSEQ multiplex PCR, the TCRdb table keeps only in-frame clones and is missing some. The table includes about 420,000 clones, 70% to 90% detected once. Sequenced input: peripheral blood. These receptors all come from a man aged 18 to 30 with COVID-19, enrolled during active disease.

The V call is TRBV4-1, the J call TRBJ1-5; possible D gene TRBD1, 6 bases. The ends were cut back, 2 bases at V and 9 bases at J, with 11 bases in the middle. The germline CDR1 and CDR2 sequences are MGHRA and YSYEKL. The CDR3 consists of 13 residues. This CDR3 reads CASSQSRGRPQHF. The CDR3 DNA sequence: TGCGCCAGCAGCCAAAGTAGGGGGAGGCCCCAGCATTTT.

This clone has a single count. The chain combines TRBV10-2 with TRBJ2-5; 10 bases fit TRBD2. Germline CDR1 reads WSHSY; CDR2 reads SAAADI. CDR3 length: 16 residues. V shed 0 bases, J shed 5 bases, and the junction held 6 bases outside the gene matches. CDR3 loop: CASSESVSGGIETQYF. The CDR3 nucleotides are TGCGCCAGCAGTGAGTCTGTTAGCGGGGGGATTGAGACCCAGTACTTC.

The rearrangement joins TRBV7-7 to TRBJ2-5, with TRBD1 matching over 8 bases. Trimming at V came to 1 base and at J to 4 bases, leaving 5 bases not matched to a gene. Per the germline V gene, CDR1 is SSHAT and CDR2 is FNYEAQ (reference sequence). CDR3 size: 15 residues. In DNA form, the CDR3 reads TGTGCCAGCAGCTTAGGGACAGGGAGTGGAGAGACCCAGTACTTC. This gives the protein CASSLGTGSGETQYF.

The rearrangement joins TRBV4-1 to TRBJ2-1; maybe TRBD1 (6 bases). The CDR3 length is 14 residues. The V end lost 4 bases, the J end lost 3 bases, and 10 bases lay between the germline ends. Germline V gene sequence: CDR1 MGHRA, CDR2 YSYEKL. CDR3 in amino acids: CASSLGGRYNEQFF. Written as DNA, the CDR3 is TGCGCCAGCAGCCTAGGGGGTCGCTACAATGAGCAGTTCTTC.

The sample holds one count of this clone. The J gene is TRBJ1-2, the V gene TRBV2; TRBD1 matches 11 bases. V dropped 6 bases and J dropped 4; count of bases not matched to a gene: 7. The CDR3 sequence is 15 residues long. CDR1 is SNHLY and CDR2 is FYNNEI in the germline V gene. CDR3 sequence (DNA): TGTGCCAGCAGCGCCCCGGGACAGGGGGTCTATGGCTACACCTTC. Encoded protein: CASSAPGQGVYGYTF.

The chain is built from TRBV27 and TRBJ2-6, with TRBD1 matching 9 bases. After removal of 5 bases from V and 1 base from J, the junction contained 9 bases not matched to a gene. The V gene's germline CDR1 is MNHEY and CDR2 SMNVEV (reference sequence). This CDR3 is built from 18 residues. This CDR3 reads CASSPGTGGPSGANVLTF. CDR3 DNA sequence: TGTGCCAGCAGTCCAGGAACAGGGGGCCCTTCTGGGGCCAACGTCCTGACTTTC.

V is TRBV13 and J is TRBJ2-5; TRBD2 agrees at 10 bases. V lost 1 base and J lost 2; bases outside the gene matches: 4. From germline, CDR1 is PRHDT and CDR2 FYEKMQ (reference sequence). This CDR3 spans 16 amino acids. CDR3 sequence reads: CASSLVLAGEQETQYF. CDR3 in DNA: TGTGCCAGCAGCTTAGTGCTAGCGGGGGAACAAGAGACCCAGTACTTC.

This clone was counted only a few times. This chain uses TRBV4-1 with TRBJ1-1; D is perhaps TRBD1 (5 bases). V was pared by 2 bases and J by 1 base, with 8 bases between. The CDR3 length is 14 residues. Germline V gene sequence: CDR1 MGHRA, CDR2 YSYEKL. This CDR3 reads CASSQRGANTEAFF. The CDR3, as DNA: TGCGCCAGCAGCCAAAGGGGCGCGAACACTGAAGCTTTCTTT.

This chain links TRBV6-5 with TRBJ2-3; the D gene is possibly TRBD2 (6 bases). CDR1 and CDR2 from the germline V gene are MNHEY and SVGAGI. V was shortened by 6 bases and J by 5 bases, with 18 bases between the two germline ends. This CDR3 contains 15 residues. DNA of the CDR3: TGTGCCAGCAGCGATGTTGCGGGTAGCGGAGATACGCAGTATTTT. Amino acid sequence: CASSDVAGSGDTQYF.

This rearrangement joins TRBV9 to TRBJ1-2, with 9 bases lining up with TRBD1. The germline gives CDR1 SGDLS, CDR2 YYNGEE. The V segment lost 0 bases and the J segment 1 base; nucleotides outside the gene matches: 10. The CDR3 contains 18 residues. The DNA for the CDR3 is TGTGCCAGCAGCGTAGCTCGAAGGACAGGGGTGGGTAACTATGGCTACACCTTC. Its protein is CASSVARRTGVGNYGYTF.

The chain recombines TRBV10-2 with TRBJ1-5; possible D gene TRBD1, 6 bases. The CDR3 runs to 14 residues. Germline V gives CDR1 WSHSY, CDR2 SAAADI. The ends were cut back, 4 bases at V and 2 bases at J, with 9 bases in the middle. In DNA, the CDR3 is TGCGCCAGCAGTGTGGCAGGGGGCAATCAGCCCCAGCATTTT. It yields the protein CASSVAGGNQPQHF.

The chain joins TRBV18 to TRBJ2-5; D perhaps matches TRBD1 (6 bases). The CDR3 runs 15 residues. Trimming took off 2 bases at V and 2 bases at J, with 12 bases between the two ends. The germline gives CDR1 KGHSH, CDR2 LQKENI. The DNA of the CDR3 is TGTGCCAGCTCACCAAGGGGACACATACAAGAGACCCAGTACTTC. Translated, it gives CASSPRGHIQETQYF.

The sample holds one count of this clone. This chain links TRBV11-3 with TRBJ2-7; possible D gene TRBD1, 6 bases. V lost 4 bases and J lost 4, with 14 bases in between. The CDR3 loop spans 14 amino acids. Per germline, CDR1 SGHNT and CDR2 YENEEA. CDR3 sequence (DNA): TGTGCCAGCAGCTCTATACAGGGCTCGTACGAGCAGTACTTC. Its translation is CASSSIQGSYEQYF. The entire variable domain, with the rest obtained from reference TRBV11-3 and TRBJ2-7, is as follows: EAGVVQSPRYKIIEKKQPVAFWCNPISGHNTLYWYLQNLGQGPELLIRYENEEAVDDSQLPKDRFSAERLKGVDSTLKIQPAELGDSAVYLCASSSIQGSYEQYFGPGTRLTVT.

The rearrangement links TRBV9 to TRBJ2-7, with D possibly being TRBD1 (5 bases). CDR1 and CDR2 (germline): SGDLS, YYNGEE. The CDR3 contains 14 residues. The germline V and J ends were trimmed by 0 bases and 0 bases, with 7 bases remaining between them. The CDR3 region has the DNA TGTGCCAGCAGCGTAGACAGGTCCTCCTACGAGCAGTACTTC. Residues: CASSVDRSSYEQYF.

V is TRBV30 and J is TRBJ1-1; TRBD1 matches 8 bases. The J segment lost 3 bases and the V segment lost 2 bases, leaving 8 bases of the junction unmatched. The CDR3 spans 15 residues. Germline CDR1 and CDR2: GTSNPN and SVGIG (reference sequence). Here the CDR3 DNA reads TGTGCCTGGAGTCCTTCAGGGGGCGCGGACACTGAAGCTTTCTTT. This sequence encodes CAWSPSGGADTEAFF.

This clone was counted only a few times. The CDR3 DNA follows: TGTGCCAGCAGCTCCCCGGACAGGGGCGGTGAGCAGTACTTC. Its protein is CASSSPDRGGEQYF. The V and J genes are TRBV7-9 and TRBJ2-7; 9 bases fit TRBD1. The germline CDR1 and CDR2 sequences are SEHNR and FQNEAQ (reference sequence). Trimming took 4 bases from V and 7 from J; bases not matched to a gene: 8. The CDR3 runs to 14 residues.

This chain connects TRBV7-6 to TRBJ1-1; 10 bases map to TRBD1. Germline trimming cut 5 bases from V and 1 base from J; bases unmatched to any gene: 7. Per germline, CDR1 SGHVS and CDR2 FNYEAQ. The CDR3 spans 16 residues. CDR3 coding DNA: TGTGCCAGCAGCCGACGACAGGGGGCCGGGAACACTGAAGCTTTCTTT. As protein: CASSRRQGAGNTEAFF.

This clone was seen once. This rearrangement joins TRBV7-8 to TRBJ2-1; TRBD1 matches at 8 bases. The length of the CDR3 is 16 residues. J gave up 2 bases and V 6 bases, and 9 bases lay outside the gene matches. Germline values: CDR1 SGHVS, CDR2 FQNEAQ. The CDR3 reads CASSSFQGAAYNEQFF. The CDR3 region has the DNA TGTGCCAGCAGTTCATTTCAGGGGGCGGCCTACAATGAGCAGTTCTTC.

This clone was detected a few times. V gene TRBV5-1 combines with J gene TRBJ1-2; no reliable D call. V lost 2 bases and J lost 3, with 11 bases in between. This CDR3 has 14 amino acids. CDR1 is SGHRS and CDR2 is YFSETQ in the germline V gene. The CDR3 DNA follows: TGCGCCAGCAGCTTATTCCGGGTCGACTATGGCTACACCTTC. It yields the protein CASSLFRVDYGYTF.

The rearrangement joins TRBV7-6 to TRBJ2-5; 7 nucleotides agree with TRBD1. The CDR3 consists of 16 residues. Germline V CDR1 and CDR2: SGHVS, FNYEAQ. V shed 3 bases and J 3 bases; nucleotides not matched to a gene: 10. The CDR3 DNA sequence: TGTGCCAGCAGCTTTCGGCCGACAGGGATGGAAGAGACCCAGTACTTC. Its protein product is CASSFRPTGMEETQYF. The full variable domain, rest sourced from reference TRBV7-6 and TRBJ2-5, is GAGVSQSPRYKVTKRGQDVALRCDPISGHVSLYWYRQALGQGPEFLTYFNYEAQQDKSGLPNDRFSAERPEGSISTLTIQRTEQRDSAMYRCASSFRPTGMEETQYFGPGTRLLVL.

The rearrangement uses TRBV11-2 and TRBJ2-7; 7 nucleotides line up with TRBD1. Germline lookup yields CDR1 SGHAT and CDR2 FQNNGV. CDR3 length: 15 residues. V shed 3 bases, J shed 6 bases, and the junction held 11 bases outside the gene matches. The CDR3 loop is CASSFRDRVRAEQYF. The DNA of the CDR3 is TGTGCCAGCAGCTTCAGAGACAGGGTCCGGGCCGAGCAGTACTTC.

The chain carries TRBV19 and TRBJ1-1, with TRBD1 matching over 10 bases. The trim removed 5 bases at V and 10 bases at J, leaving 7 bases unmatched. The CDR3 covers 13 residues. Germline V gene lookup returns CDR1 LNHDA and CDR2 SQIVND (reference sequence). CDR3 DNA sequence: TGTGCCAGTAGTCCCGGGACAGGGGAAAGAGCTTTCTTT. This codes for CASSPGTGERAFF. The full variable domain, its missing parts supplied by reference TRBV19 and TRBJ1-1, is DGGITQSPKYLFRKEGQNVTLSCEQNLNHDAMYWYRQDPGQGLRLIYYSQIVNDFQKGDIAEGYSVSREKKESFPLTVTSAQKNPTAFYLCASSPGTGERAFFGQGTRLTVV.

This sequence joins TRBV2 and TRBJ1-2; maybe TRBD1 (5 bases). This CDR3 region has 11 residues. Trimming stripped 7 bases from V and 8 bases from J, with 11 bases between. CDR1 is SNHLY and CDR2 is FYNNEI in the germline V gene. The CDR3 region has the DNA TGTGCCAGCAATGCTAGGGGAGGCTACACCTTC. Its translation is CASNARGGYTF.

This clone has more than one count but fewer than ten. The chain recombines TRBV7-9 with TRBJ2-7; TRBD2 matches at 9 bases. CDR3 size: 16 residues. Germline V gene lookup returns CDR1 SEHNR and CDR2 FQNEAQ (reference sequence). The V and J ends lost 1 base and 1 base, in that order; junction bases with no gene match: 5. CDR3 sequence: CASSLVASGASYEQYF. The CDR3 DNA reads TGTGCCAGCAGCTTAGTTGCTAGCGGGGCTTCCTACGAGCAGTACTTC. The entire variable domain, with the rest obtained from reference TRBV7-9 and TRBJ2-7, is as follows: DTGVSQNPRHKITKRGQNVTFRCDPISEHNRLYWYRQTLGQGPEFLTYFQNEAQLEKSRLLSDRFSAERPKGSFSTLEIQRTEQGDSAMYLCASSLVASGASYEQYFGPGTRLTVT.

The rearrangement links TRBV18 to TRBJ2-2; D is undetermined. The CDR3 runs to 15 residues. Germline-derived CDR1 and CDR2 are KGHSH and LQKENI. Between the trimmed V and J ends, which lost 2 bases and 0 bases, there was a span of 7 bases. CDR3 residues: CASSPTQPNTGELFF. Written as DNA, the CDR3 is TGTGCCAGCTCACCAACACAGCCGAACACCGGGGAGCTGTTTTTT.

The chain links TRBV15 to TRBJ2-7; D gene ambiguous. Germline V gene sequence: CDR1 LNHNV, CDR2 YYDKDF (reference sequence). There are 14 residues in the CDR3. V was shortened by 3 bases and J by 2 bases, with 11 bases between the two germline ends. The chain's CDR3 is CATSRQEDPYEQYF. The CDR3 DNA reads TGTGCCACCAGCAGGCAGGAAGATCCCTACGAGCAGTACTTC.

This chain joins TRBV5-6 and TRBJ1-6, with D possibly being TRBD1 (5 bases). V dropped 0 bases and J dropped 11 bases, with 15 bases sitting between them. The CDR3 is 15 residues long. CDR1 and CDR2 (germline): SGHDT, YYEEEE. The CDR3 reads CASSLEVAGNTPLHF. In DNA form, the CDR3 reads TGTGCCAGCAGCTTGGAAGTTGCAGGGAACACACCCCTCCACTTT.